The sequence of this T cell receptor (beta chain) was determined in a study of blood T cell repertoires in COVID-19. Germline V lookup: CDR1 SGHRS, CDR2 YFSETQ. The V end was cut by 0 bases, the J end by 5 bases, with 14 bases between. This CDR3 region has 16 residues. The table came from immunoSEQ multiplex PCR; TCRdb's copy has only in-frame clones and leaves some out. The table has about 250,000 clones, roughly 87% seen once. The chain combines TRBV5-1 with TRBJ1-4, with TRBD1 as a possible D gene (6 bases). The material sequenced was PBMCs or T cells enriched from blood (not recorded which). This sequence originates from a woman aged 25 to 45 with acute COVID-19. The CDR3 is CASSLGYRESNEKLFF. DNA of the CDR3: TGCGCCAGCAGCTTGGGATACAGGGAGTCGAATGAAAAACTGTTTTTT. Based on the CDR3 plus reference TRBV5-1 and TRBJ1-4, the full variable domain is KAGVTQTPRYLIKTRGQQVTLSCSPISGHRSVSWYQQTPGQGLQFLFEYFSETQRNKGNFPGRFSGRQFSNSRSEMNVSTLELGDSALYLCASSLGYRESNEKLFFGSGTQLSVL.